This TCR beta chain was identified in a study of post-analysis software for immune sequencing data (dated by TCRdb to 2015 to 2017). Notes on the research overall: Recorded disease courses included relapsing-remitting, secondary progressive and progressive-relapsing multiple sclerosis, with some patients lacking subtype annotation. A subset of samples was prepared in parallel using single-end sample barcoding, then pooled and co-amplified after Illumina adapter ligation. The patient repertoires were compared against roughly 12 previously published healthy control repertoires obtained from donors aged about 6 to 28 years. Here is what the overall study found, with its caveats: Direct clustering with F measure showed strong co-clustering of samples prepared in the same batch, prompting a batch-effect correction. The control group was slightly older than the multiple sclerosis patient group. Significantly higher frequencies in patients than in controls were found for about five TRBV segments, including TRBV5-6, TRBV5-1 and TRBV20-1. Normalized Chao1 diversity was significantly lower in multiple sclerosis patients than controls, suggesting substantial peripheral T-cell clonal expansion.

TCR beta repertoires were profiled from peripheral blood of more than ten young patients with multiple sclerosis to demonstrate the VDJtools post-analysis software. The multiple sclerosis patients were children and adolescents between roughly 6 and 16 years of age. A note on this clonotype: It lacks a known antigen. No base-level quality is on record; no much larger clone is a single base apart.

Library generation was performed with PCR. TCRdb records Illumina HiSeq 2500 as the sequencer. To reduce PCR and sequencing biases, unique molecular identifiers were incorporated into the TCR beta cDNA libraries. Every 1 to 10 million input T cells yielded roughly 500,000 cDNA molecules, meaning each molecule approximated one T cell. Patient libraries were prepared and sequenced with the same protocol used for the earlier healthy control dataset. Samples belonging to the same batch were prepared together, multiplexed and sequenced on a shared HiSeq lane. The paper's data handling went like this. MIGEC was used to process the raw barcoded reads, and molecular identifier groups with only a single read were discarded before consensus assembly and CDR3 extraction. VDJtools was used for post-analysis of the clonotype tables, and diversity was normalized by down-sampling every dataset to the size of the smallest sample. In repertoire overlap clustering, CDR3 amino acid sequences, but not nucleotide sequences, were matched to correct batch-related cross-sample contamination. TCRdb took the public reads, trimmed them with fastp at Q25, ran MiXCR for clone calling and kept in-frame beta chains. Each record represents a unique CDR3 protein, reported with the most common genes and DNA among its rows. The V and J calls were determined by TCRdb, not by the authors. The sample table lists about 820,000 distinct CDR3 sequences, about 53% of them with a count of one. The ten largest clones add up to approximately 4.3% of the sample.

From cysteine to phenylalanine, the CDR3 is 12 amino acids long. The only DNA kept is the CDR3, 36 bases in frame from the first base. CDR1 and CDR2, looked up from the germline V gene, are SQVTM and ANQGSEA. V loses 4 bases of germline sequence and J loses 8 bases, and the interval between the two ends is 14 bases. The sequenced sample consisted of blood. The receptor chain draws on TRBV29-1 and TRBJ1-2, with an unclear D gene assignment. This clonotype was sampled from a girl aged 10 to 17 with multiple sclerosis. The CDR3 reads CSVGFSGLGYTF. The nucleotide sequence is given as TGCAGCGTTGGGTTCTCCGGGCTGGGCTACACCTTC. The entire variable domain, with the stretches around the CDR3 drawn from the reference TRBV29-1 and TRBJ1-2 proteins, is SAVISQKPSRDICQRGTSLTIQCQVDSQVTMMFWYRQQPGQSLTLIATANQGSEATYESGFVIDKFPISRPNLTFSTLTVSNMSPEDSSIYLCSVGFSGLGYTFGSGTRLTVV.